This passage covers 3 T cell receptor beta chains from one sample sequenced in a study of cytomegalovirus exposure and HLA in healthy donors. The PCR contained 60 Vbeta and 13 Jbeta primers. TCRdb keeps only in-frame clones here, not all; method: immunoSEQ multiplex PCR. The sample contains 200,000 to 250,000 clones, 75% to 90% of which appear only once. The sequenced sample consisted of PBMCs. All receptors come from a boy younger than 10 in good health and CMV-seronegative.

CDR3 sequence (DNA): TGTGCCAGCTCACCTGGACTAGCGGGAGGAACGGGGCAAGAGACCCAGTACTTC. Protein product: CASSPGLAGGTGQETQYF. J is TRBJ2-5 and V is TRBV18; TRBD2 aligns across 14 bases. The CDR3 extends over 18 amino acids. With 3 bases clipped from V and 2 bases from J, the junction kept 8 bases outside the gene matches. CDR1 and CDR2 (germline): KGHSH, LQKENI.

The chain is built from TRBV7-9 and TRBJ1-3, with no clear D. The CDR3 contains 14 residues. CDR1 is SEHNR, CDR2 FQNEAQ, per germline (reference sequence). V dropped 3 bases and J dropped 1 base, with 7 bases sitting between them. The CDR3, as DNA: TGTGCCAGCAGCTTTTCTATATCTGGAAACACCATATATTTT. It codes for CASSFSISGNTIYF.

V usage is TRBV6-1 and J usage is TRBJ2-7; 7 positions agree with TRBD2. J was trimmed by 5 bases and V by 4 bases; bases with no gene match: 5. The CDR3 has 13 residues. CDR1 and CDR2 from the germline V gene are MNHNS and SASEGT. In nucleotides, the CDR3 is TGTGCCAGCAGTGGGGCGGGGGTCGACGAGCAGTACTTC. It codes for CASSGAGVDEQYF.